This T cell receptor beta chain stems from a study of T cell repertoires in cytomegalovirus infection. The V gene's germline CDR1 is SGHTA and CDR2 FQGNSA. Unmatched junction bases numbered 6, after V lost 3 bases and J lost 5 bases. This CDR3 is built from 14 residues. This clonotype was picked up many times. TCRdb reanalysed the reads using MiXCR and keeps one entry per CDR3 protein. This table holds 250,000 to 300,000 distinct CDR3 sequences, about 23% found once. This TCR was recovered from a human donor in good health (CMV status not recorded). Some clones in this sample may be carry-over from other donors' samples. Sequencing was performed on PBMCs. The V gene is TRBV7-2, the J gene TRBJ2-5; 7 bases line up with TRBD1. CDR3 residues: CASSLEGGSETQYF. The CDR3, as DNA: TGTGCCAGCAGCTTGGAAGGGGGCTCGGAGACCCAGTACTTC.